The TCR beta chain described here comes from a study of cytotoxic CD8 clonotypes in ibrutinib-treated CLL. Produced via immunoSEQ multiplex PCR; TCRdb's table is partial and in-frame only. The table has about 15,000 clones, roughly 69% seen once. The sample here was PBMCs, taken before ibrutinib treatment. These receptors all stem from a human donor with chronic lymphocytic leukemia.

The chain recombines TRBV25-1 with TRBJ2-3, with D uncertain. CDR3 size: 14 residues. Trimming took 0 bases from V and 2 from J, leaving 6 bases between them. CDR1 is MGHDK and CDR2 is SYGVNS in the germline V gene. In nucleotides, the CDR3 is TGTGCCAGCAGTGAATATGCGTACACAGATACGCAGTATTTT. Protein: CASSEYAYTDTQYF.